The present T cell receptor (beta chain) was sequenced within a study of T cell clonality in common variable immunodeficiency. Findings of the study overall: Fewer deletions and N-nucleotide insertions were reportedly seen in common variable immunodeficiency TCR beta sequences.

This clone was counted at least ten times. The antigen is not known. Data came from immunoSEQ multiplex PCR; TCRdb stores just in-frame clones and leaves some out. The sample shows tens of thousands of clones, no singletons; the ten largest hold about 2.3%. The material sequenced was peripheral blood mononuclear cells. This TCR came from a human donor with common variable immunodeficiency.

The sequenced part of the CDR3 DNA is TGCAGTGCTAACGCGGGGCTAGAGACC. It encodes CSANAGLET. Given in full, the CDR3 is CSANAGLETQYF. The rearrangement joins TRBV20-1 to TRBJ2-5; a weak D match, TRBD2 (6 bases). The CDR3 end lies 3 residues beyond the end of the read and is filled in from the germline J gene. Trimming pared 4 bases from V and 4 bases from J, leaving 10 bases between. Germline lookup yields CDR1 DFQATT and CDR2 SNEGSKA (reference sequence). The CDR3 loop spans 12 amino acids.